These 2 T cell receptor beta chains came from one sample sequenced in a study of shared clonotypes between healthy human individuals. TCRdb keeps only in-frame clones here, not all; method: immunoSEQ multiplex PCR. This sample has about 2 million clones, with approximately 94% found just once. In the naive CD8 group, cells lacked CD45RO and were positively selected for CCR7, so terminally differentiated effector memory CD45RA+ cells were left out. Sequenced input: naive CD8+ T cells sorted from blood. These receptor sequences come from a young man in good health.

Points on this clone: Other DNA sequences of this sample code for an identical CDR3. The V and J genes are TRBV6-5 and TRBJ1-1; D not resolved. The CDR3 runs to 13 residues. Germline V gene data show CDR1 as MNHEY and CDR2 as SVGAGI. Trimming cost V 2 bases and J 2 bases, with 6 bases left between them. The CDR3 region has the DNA TGTGCCAGCAGTTACGCAGGAAACACTGAAGCTTTCTTT. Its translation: CASSYAGNTEAFF.

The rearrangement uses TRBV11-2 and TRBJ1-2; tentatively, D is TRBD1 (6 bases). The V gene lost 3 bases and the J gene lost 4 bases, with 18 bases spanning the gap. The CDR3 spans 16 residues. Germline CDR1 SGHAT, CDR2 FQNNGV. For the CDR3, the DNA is TGTGCCAGCAGCTTCTCCGGGACACCCTCTCTCTATGGCTACACCTTC. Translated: CASSFSGTPSLYGYTF.